The present T cell receptor beta chain was sequenced within a study of cytomegalovirus exposure and HLA in healthy donors (dated by TCRdb to 2016 to 2017). Regarding the complete study: An earlier analysis of roughly 630 of the donors reported about 250 Gb of sequence data and 120 million or so unique TCR beta sequences from about 200 million T cells. An early release covering 500 to 750 HLA-typed donors comprised roughly 300 gigabases of sequencing data and approximately 85 million unique TCR sequences. The genetic ancestry cluster associated with self-reported Caucasian donors included 70% to 85% of the approximately 410 genotyped donors. The study was designed to test whether signatures of past pathogen exposure could be identified by cataloging public T cell receptors. The T cell repertoires of under 700 subjects were profiled by immunosequencing and related to cytomegalovirus serostatus. Besides the first cohort of roughly 660 subjects, a separate validation cohort made up of roughly 120 different subjects was used. High-throughput TCR immunosequencing, statistical association of individual TCRs with disease status, and machine learning were combined to predict cytomegalovirus infection status. A later analysis re-examined previously published TCR beta repertoires from roughly 720 donors and added high-resolution HLA genotyping to investigate patterns of TCR occurrence. Rather than using new phenotypic data, the later analysis identified candidate immune exposures from TCR beta sequences and from how often those sequences occurred across donors. To decide whether each TCR beta V gene segment behaved as functional or pseudogenic, an earlier analysis of approximately 620 of the donors relied on high-throughput TCR beta sequencing. Donor age, sex, ethnicity and CMV serostatus were compiled alongside the repertoire data. In a later genetic analysis, genome-wide SNP genotypes for 398 of the 666 donors were used, and that subset was treated as a discovery cohort. All discovery cohort repertoires had been generated on a single sequencing platform. HLA typing included class I and class II loci at four-digit resolution. Typing coverage differed by locus: A, B, C, DRB1 and DQB1 were typed in roughly 629-640 donors, DQA1 in 522, DPA1 in over 600, and DPB1 in around 440. Five DR-DQ haplotypes were handled as single units for association and clustering because linkage in the cohort was strong. On average, 235,054 unique TCR beta nucleotide sequences were sequenced per donor among 398 genotyped donors of the cohort, with 15% to 20% of those sequences being non-productive. The paper's findings and limits, for the study overall: The classifier was reported to diagnose cytomegalovirus status with high specificity and sensitivity in both the original cohort and the validation cohort. When HLA alleles, especially DR and DQ, strongly co-occurred, TCR associations were difficult to assign to individual alleles. HLA typing was unavailable for some donors at each locus, so association tests used only the typed subset. In a later analysis, most CMV-associated TCR beta chains were found to appear HLA-restricted, with HLA associations seemingly driven largely by CMV exposure. In a later analysis, the rate of TCR association differed among HLA loci, with DRB1 alleles having the most associated TCRs and HLA-C alleles having the fewest. The 87-base-pair reads could not distinguish some IMGT-functional V segments, including TRBV6-2 and TRBV6-3, so those segments were excluded. Linkage disequilibrium might explain the correlated functional status among segregating V segments, but an unknown experimental factor could not be excluded. Because counts were too low, around 17 rarely observed V segments, including chromosome 9 orphons, were left out of the earlier analysis of 500 to 650 of the donors. In vitro tests confirmed that a few of the cytomegalovirus-associated TCR beta chains recognize cytomegalovirus antigens. Compared with the 666-donor mean, donors in an Asian-associated ancestry cluster had fewer N-insertions in productive TCRs, according to a later genetic analysis. Across donors, most TCR sequences were observed very rarely, whereas some public TCRs were present in many individuals. Immune exposure information for the cohort was limited to CMV serostatus. Sequencing depth was assumed to be roughly uniform across donors in the presence/absence analyses, though that assumption may not hold. Broadly in line with IMGT annotations, most TCR beta V segments showed up in productive rearrangements about 87% or about 30% of the time in an earlier analysis of 587 of the donors. In a later analysis, HLA-associated TCR beta chains showed more clonal expansion and lower generation probabilities than non-associated chains that were equally common. A further reported finding was that TCR beta sequences accurately predicted the HLA-A and HLA-B alleles for most subjects in the first cohort. The cohort was sequenced for TCR beta chains only, and without alpha or paired-chain data the features that could be detected were limited. The sequencing pipeline was judged likely to have produced a cluster of highly shared sequence variants as a technical artifact. The study listed 170 or so TCR beta chains as associated with cytomegalovirus. Specific HLA alleles were associated with some 15,000 TCR beta sequences at a false discovery rate of 0.05 in a later analysis. According to a later analysis, parvovirus B19, influenza, CMV and Epstein-Barr virus appeared linked to several top co-occurrence clusters. According to the authors, the approach could potentially be generalized to other disease states and immunological phenotypes. An association between a missense DCLRE1C variant and V-gene and J-gene trimming of TCR beta chains was found in a later genetic analysis and replicated in an independent cohort.

Library prep was done by the immunoSEQ multiplex PCR assay. A mixture of 60 forward primers for TCR Vbeta segments and 13 reverse primers for TCR Jbeta segments was used in the multiplex PCR. A multiplex PCR assay on genomic DNA amplified the CDR3 region of rearranged TCR beta genes. The Illumina HiSeq System was used to sequence the amplified TCR beta libraries as 87-base-pair reads. The study's processing was this. In a later analysis, around 80 million unique TCR beta chains were counted across the approximately 640 repertoires, and roughly 11 million of these chains were shared by at least two donors. A nearest-neighbor algorithm error-corrected the raw reads and collapsed the reads into unique sequences, merging closely related sequences to remove PCR and sequencing errors. Alignment of CDR3 sequences to IMGT reference sequences was used to assign V, D and J gene segments. For a sequence to be retained, a match of at least six nucleotides was required to both a V gene segment and a J gene segment. A rearrangement was called productive if the CDR3 had no stop codons and remained in frame with V and J, and every other rearrangement was called non-productive. Following IMGT convention, CDR3 was defined as the stretch from the second conserved V-encoded cysteine to the conserved J-encoded phenylalanine. The earlier analysis of 587 of the donors excluded any sequence lacking an unambiguous match to a single V gene segment. An earlier analysis of just under 600 of the donors called V segments functional above 56.7% productive rearrangements and segregating when the between-donor standard deviation exceeded 5%. A statistical classification framework was developed to diagnose cytomegalovirus status using the catalog of TCR beta chain sequences. V and J gene assignment, in a later analysis, came from comparing TCR nucleotide sequences with IMGT/GENE-DB human TR gene sequences. In a later analysis, CDR3 sequences and most-parsimonious VDJ recombination scenarios were assigned using the TCRdist pipeline. In a later analysis, each TCR beta chain was defined by its CDR3 amino acid sequence together with its V-gene family, and reads without a unique V-gene family were excluded. A later analysis removed several hundred highly shared, low-generation-probability nucleotide sequences to deal with suspected cross-contamination and a sequencing artifact. A later analysis calculated a clonal expansion index for each public chain from normalized within-repertoire ranks of inferred template counts. In a later analysis, generation probabilities were computed using a VDJ recombination model fitted to out-of-frame rearrangements, and the results were checked against IGoR. In a later analysis, TCR-TCR, TCR-HLA and TCR-CMV co-occurrence was scored with hypergeometric tests, and a repertoire-size bias correction was applied to TCR pairs. To estimate false discovery rates, a later analysis permuted the HLA or CMV assignments 20 times. In a later analysis, co-occurring TCRs were grouped using DBSCAN, with TCRdist sequence similarity added in when clustering inside HLA-allele-positive subsets. Repertoires with fewer than 30,000 or more than 120,000 public chains, plus five repertoires with anomalous nucleotide sharing, were excluded from co-occurrence clustering. Held by TCRdb, this immuneACCESS table contains in-frame sequences only and omits some clones. Under half of the omission traces to an unresolved V gene where checked; the cause of the rest is unknown. V, J and clone size derive from that table, while D and trimming were established from the DNA sequence. This sample holds fewer than 200,000 clones; 70% to 80% were observed only once. The top ten hold approximately 1.2% of the sample.

Turning to this clone: Which antigen it targets is not known. No much larger clonotype is one base removed from it; base qualities were not supplied.

The germline V gene (reference sequence) specifies DFQATT as CDR1 and SNEGSKA as CDR2. V lost 6 bases and J lost 6 bases; the stretch between them is 8 bases long. The CDR3 measures 10 amino acids from cysteine to phenylalanine. Only the CDR3 portion is preserved as DNA: 30 bases, with reading frame beginning at the first base. In total, roughly 670 healthy bone marrow donors made up the cohort. At the time of sampling, all cohort members were nominally healthy, though unrecorded immune exposures were likely present. The donor tested CMV seronegative, placing the donor among the 352 seronegative members of the cohort. A peripheral blood sample was collected from each donor, and TCR beta sequencing was performed on peripheral blood mononuclear cells. The Qiagen DNeasy Blood Extraction Kit was used to extract genomic DNA from the blood cell samples.

The source of this sequence is a man aged 30 to 45 in good health and CMV-seronegative. The specimen was PBMCs. Here the chain combines TRBV20-1 and TRBJ1-1, with the D gene uncertain. The CDR3 protein is CSALRAEAFF. The bases read TGCAGTGCCCTTCGGGCTGAAGCTTTCTTT.